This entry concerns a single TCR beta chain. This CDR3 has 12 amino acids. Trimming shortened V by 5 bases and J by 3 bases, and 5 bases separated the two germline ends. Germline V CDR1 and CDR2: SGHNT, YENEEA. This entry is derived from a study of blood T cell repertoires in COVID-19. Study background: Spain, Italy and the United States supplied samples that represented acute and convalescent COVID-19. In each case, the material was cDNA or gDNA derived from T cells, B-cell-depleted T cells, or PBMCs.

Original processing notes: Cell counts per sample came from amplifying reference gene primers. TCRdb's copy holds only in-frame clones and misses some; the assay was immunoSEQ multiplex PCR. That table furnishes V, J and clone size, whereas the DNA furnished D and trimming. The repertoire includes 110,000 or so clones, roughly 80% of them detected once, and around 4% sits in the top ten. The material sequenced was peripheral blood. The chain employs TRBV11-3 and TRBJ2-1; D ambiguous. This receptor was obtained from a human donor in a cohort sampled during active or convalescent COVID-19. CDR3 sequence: CASSLSYNEQFF. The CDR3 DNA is TGTGCCAGCAGCCTTAGCTACAATGAGCAGTTCTTC.